This T cell receptor beta chain comes out of a study of post-analysis software for immune sequencing data. The overall study: Several disease courses (relapsing-remitting, secondary progressive and progressive-relapsing) of multiple sclerosis were included. Study conclusions and caveats: Compared with controls, patients showed significantly lower normalized Chao1 diversity. TRBV5-6, TRBV5-1 and TRBV20-1 were among four to six TRBV segments more frequent in patients than controls.

CDR1 is MNHNS and CDR2 is SASEGT in the germline V gene. CDR3 length: 17 amino acids. V lost 7 bases to trimming and J lost 5 bases, with 25 bases between them. Built from TCR beta cDNA, the libraries had unique molecular identifiers in them. It was from about 0.98 to 11 million T cells that 450,000 to 550,000 cDNA molecules came. Using its own MiXCR run on the PCR reads, TCRdb lists one record per CDR3 protein. The data hold hundreds of thousands of distinct CDR3 sequences, with approximately 30% observed a single time. There are many counts of this clonotype. The antigen remains unidentified. The chain links TRBV6-1 to TRBJ2-3, with D maybe TRBD2 (5 bases). Sequencing used blood. The sequence derives from a girl between 10 and 17 years old with multiple sclerosis. Here the CDR3 reads CASTGFVPYLGVDTQYF. CDR3 bases: TGTGCCAGCACGGGATTCGTCCCCTACTTAGGTGTAGATACGCAGTATTTT.